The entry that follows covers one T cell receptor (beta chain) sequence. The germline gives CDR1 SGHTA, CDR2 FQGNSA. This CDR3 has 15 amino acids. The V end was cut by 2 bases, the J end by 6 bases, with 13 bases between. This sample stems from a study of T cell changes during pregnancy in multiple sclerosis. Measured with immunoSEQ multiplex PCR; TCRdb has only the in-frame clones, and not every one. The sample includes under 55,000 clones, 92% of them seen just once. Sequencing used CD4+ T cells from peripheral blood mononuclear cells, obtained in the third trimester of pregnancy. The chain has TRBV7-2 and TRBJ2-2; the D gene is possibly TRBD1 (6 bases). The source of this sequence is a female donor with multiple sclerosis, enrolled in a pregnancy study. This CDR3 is CASSLLAGASGELFF. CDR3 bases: TGTGCCAGCAGCTTATTGGCAGGGGCCTCCGGGGAGCTGTTTTTT.